This TCR beta chain emerged from a study of cytomegalovirus exposure and HLA in healthy donors. Study-wide results and limits: Some TCR beta chains (over 150 of them) were listed as cytomegalovirus-associated. High sensitivity and specificity were reportedly achieved when the classifier diagnosed cytomegalovirus status. There were some public TCRs occurring in many donors, but most TCR sequences were rare.

With regard to this clone: What it binds is unknown.

The CDR3 loop spans 14 amino acids. V shed 5 bases and J 2 bases; nucleotides not matched to a gene: 6. CDR1 is PRHDT and CDR2 is FYEKMQ in the germline V gene (reference sequence). TCRdb's table, derived via immunoSEQ multiplex PCR, lists solely in-frame clones and lacks some. Of some 350,000 clones detected, roughly 87% appear once; the ten largest clones hold over 1%. The source of this sequence is a woman aged 25 to 39 in good health and CMV-seropositive. The sequenced material came from PBMCs. The gene calls are TRBV13 and TRBJ2-7; TRBD1 matches at 7 bases. DNA of the CDR3: TGTGCCAGCAGCACCGGACAGGTACCCTACGAGCAGTACTTC. Translating gives CASSTGQVPYEQYF. Variable domain in full (rest from reference TRBV13 and TRBJ2-7): AAGVIQSPRHLIKEKRETATLKCYPIPRHDTVYWYQQGPGQDPQFLISFYEKMQSDKGSIPDRFSAQQFSDYHSELNMSSLELGDSALYFCASSTGQVPYEQYFGPGTRLTVT.